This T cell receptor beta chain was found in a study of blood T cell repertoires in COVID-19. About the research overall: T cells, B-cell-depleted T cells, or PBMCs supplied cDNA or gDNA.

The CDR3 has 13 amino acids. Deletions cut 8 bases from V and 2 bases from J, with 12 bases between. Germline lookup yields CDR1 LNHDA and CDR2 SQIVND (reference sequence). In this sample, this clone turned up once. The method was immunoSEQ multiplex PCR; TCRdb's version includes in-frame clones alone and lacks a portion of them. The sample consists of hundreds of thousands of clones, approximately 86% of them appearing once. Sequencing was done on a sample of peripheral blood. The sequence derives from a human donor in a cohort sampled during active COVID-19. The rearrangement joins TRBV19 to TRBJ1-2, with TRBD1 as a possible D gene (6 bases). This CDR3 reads CASWDNPNYGYTF. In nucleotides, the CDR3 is TGTGCCAGTTGGGACAACCCCAACTATGGCTACACCTTC. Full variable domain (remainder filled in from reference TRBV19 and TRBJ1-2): DGGITQSPKYLFRKEGQNVTLSCEQNLNHDAMYWYRQDPGQGLRLIYYSQIVNDFQKGDIAEGYSVSREKKESFPLTVTSAQKNPTAFYLCASWDNPNYGYTFGSGTRLTVV.